This passage covers 17 T cell receptor beta chains from one sample sequenced in a study of T cells of healthy individuals. In TCRdb, the 5' RACE reads were re-called with MiXCR into one record per CDR3 protein. The table records approximately 100,000 distinct CDR3 sequences, approximately 18% of them present only once. Every receptor here comes from a human donor in good health.

This clonotype was seen a few times. The gene calls are TRBV28 and TRBJ2-5, with 8 bases matching TRBD2. The CDR3 is 15 residues long. The ends lost 5 bases at V and 5 bases at J; junction bases unmatched: 10. The V gene's germline CDR1 is MDHEN and CDR2 SYDVKM. CDR3 DNA: TGTGCCAGCAGTATCGCGGGACTAGGGGCGGAGACCCAGTACTTC. Translation gives CASSIAGLGAETQYF. Combining the CDR3 with reference TRBV28 and TRBJ2-5 gives the whole variable domain DVKVTQSSRYLVKRTGEKVFLECVQDMDHENMFWYRQDPGLGLRLIYFSYDVKMKEKGDIPEGYSVSREKKERFSLILESASTNQTSMYLCASSIAGLGAETQYFGPGTRLLVL.

In regard to this clonotype: Since a much larger clone is just one base distant, this may be a read error. Given the absence of the conserved phenylalanine or tryptophan at the CDR3 end, a read error is likely. V and J are TRBV25-1 and TRBJ2-1; possibly TRBD2 for D (6 bases). Germline CDR1 is MGHDK and CDR2 is SYGVNS. This CDR3 spans 13 amino acids. With 5 bases removed from V and 10 bases from J, the gap between germline ends came to 15 bases. The CDR3 nucleotides are TGTGCCAGCAGTCGGGACTCTGGTTACGAGCAGTTCCTC. This encodes CASSRDSGYEQFL.

This clonotype was observed at least ten times. The chain has TRBV19 and TRBJ2-2; D not certain. Germline-derived CDR1 and CDR2 are LNHDA and SQIVND (reference sequence). V was clipped by 3 bases and J by 8 bases, with 16 bases between them. The CDR3 sequence is 15 residues long. The CDR3 reads CASSILDRNGGELFF. The CDR3 nucleotides read TGTGCCAGTAGTATTTTGGATCGAAACGGGGGGGAGCTGTTTTTT. Drawing the rest from reference TRBV19 and TRBJ2-2, the complete variable domain is DGGITQSPKYLFRKEGQNVTLSCEQNLNHDAMYWYRQDPGQGLRLIYYSQIVNDFQKGDIAEGYSVSREKKESFPLTVTSAQKNPTAFYLCASSILDRNGGELFFGEGSRLTVL.

The chain combines TRBV6-1 with TRBJ2-1; 10 bases fit TRBD2. Germline CDR1 MNHNS, CDR2 SASEGT. Trimming took 7 bases from V and 2 from J; bases not matched to a gene: 5. This CDR3 comprises 15 residues. The CDR3 DNA reads TGTGCCAGCATGAGGACTAGCGGAGCCTACAATGAGCAGTTCTTC. This translates into CASMRTSGAYNEQFF.

The V gene is TRBV4-3, the J gene TRBJ2-1, with 13 bases lining up with TRBD2. The CDR3 length is 15 residues. The germline CDR1 and CDR2 sequences are LGHNA and YSLEER. Trimming removed 4 bases from V and 7 bases from J; junction bases left unmatched: 4. DNA of the CDR3: TGCGCCAGCAGCCGCGGGACTAGCGGGATAAATGAGCAGTTCTTC. Its protein is CASSRGTSGINEQFF.

This clonotype appeared a single time. The chain carries TRBV5-1 and TRBJ2-4; D may be TRBD1 (6 bases). In germline, CDR1 is SGHRS, CDR2 YFSETQ. The V end lost 0 bases, the J end lost 0 bases, and 7 bases lay between the germline ends. CDR3 size: 15 residues. The CDR3 region is CASSLEQGAKNIQYF. CDR3 nucleotide sequence: TGCGCCAGCAGCTTGGAACAGGGAGCCAAAAACATTCAGTACTTC. The full variable domain, its missing parts supplied by reference TRBV5-1 and TRBJ2-4, is KAGVTQTPRYLIKTRGQQVTLSCSPISGHRSVSWYQQTPGQGLQFLFEYFSETQRNKGNFPGRFSGRQFSNSRSEMNVSTLELGDSALYLCASSLEQGAKNIQYFGAGTRLSVL.

This clonotype was observed a handful of times. This chain links TRBV29-1 with TRBJ2-1; D may be TRBD2 (6 bases). CDR1 and CDR2 (germline): SQVTM, ANQGSEA. V dropped 4 bases and J dropped 7 bases, with 17 bases sitting between them. The CDR3 is made up of 14 amino acids. CDR3: CSVVYGRIRNEQFF. DNA of the CDR3: TGCAGCGTTGTATATGGGAGGATAAGGAATGAGCAGTTCTTC.

The chain is built from TRBV27 and TRBJ1-2; TRBD1 might be the D (5 bases). The CDR3 is made up of 14 amino acids. Trimming took off 6 bases at V and 6 bases at J, with 17 bases between the two ends. Germline-derived CDR1 and CDR2 are MNHEY and SMNVEV (reference sequence). CDR3 nucleotide sequence: TGTGCCAGCAGCCCTTCCGGGGGACGGGATGGCTACACCTTC. Amino acid sequence: CASSPSGGRDGYTF.

The chain has TRBV6-1 and TRBJ2-1; 9 nucleotides align to TRBD2. With V trimmed by 1 base and J by 9 bases, 7 bases remained unmatched. The CDR3 has 15 amino acids. Germline CDR1 and CDR2: MNHNS and SASEGT. The CDR3 protein is CASSEVAGGFAEQFF. The CDR3 bases are TGTGCCAGCAGTGAAGTGGCGGGGGGGTTTGCTGAGCAGTTCTTC.

This chain links TRBV27 with TRBJ2-2; 9 bases line up with TRBD1. J was trimmed by 3 bases and V by 0 bases; bases with no gene match: 11. CDR1 is MNHEY and CDR2 is SMNVEV in the germline V gene (reference sequence). This CDR3 spans 19 amino acids. The CDR3 DNA reads TGTGCCAGCAGTTTATCCACCCTCGGACAGGGGAGGGACACCGGGGAGCTGTTTTTT. Protein: CASSLSTLGQGRDTGELFF.

This clonotype has a count of ten or more. The V gene is TRBV6-4, the J gene TRBJ2-2; no definite D call. Trimming took off 0 bases at V and 4 bases at J, with 3 bases between the two ends. CDR1 is MRHNA, CDR2 SNTAGT, per germline. CDR3 size: 13 residues. This CDR3 is CASSDSGTGELFF. The DNA for the CDR3 is TGTGCCAGCAGTGACTCGGGCACCGGGGAGCTGTTTTTT.

This clonotype was counted a few times. The V call is TRBV5-1, the J call TRBJ2-1; D is unresolved. The germline CDR1 and CDR2 sequences are SGHRS and YFSETQ. Trimming cost V 0 bases and J 7 bases, with 11 bases left between them. This CDR3 contains 14 residues. CDR3 sequence reads: CASSLGQERNEQFF. CDR3 nucleotide sequence: TGCGCCAGCAGCTTGGGACAAGAACGGAATGAGCAGTTCTTC.

The chain is built from TRBV20-1 and TRBJ1-4; maybe TRBD1 (5 bases). The germline V and J ends were trimmed by 4 bases and 5 bases, with 11 bases remaining between them. CDR1 is DFQATT, CDR2 SNEGSKA, per germline (reference sequence). The CDR3 extends over 13 amino acids. The CDR3 DNA reads TGCAGTGCTACAGGGATTTCGAATGAAAAACTGTTTTTT. Protein sequence: CSATGISNEKLFF.

The genes are TRBV5-6 and TRBJ2-1; D is unresolved. Germline-derived CDR1 and CDR2 are SGHDT and YYEEEE. The CDR3 spans 12 residues. The V and J ends lost 2 bases and 6 bases respectively, with 6 bases between them. The CDR3 DNA reads TGTGCCAGCAGCTTTGAACGCAATGAGCAGTTCTTC. It is translated as CASSFERNEQFF.

This clonotype was seen more than once but under ten times. The chain is built from TRBV6-2 or TRBV6-3 and TRBJ1-1; D is undetermined. CDR3 length: 12 residues. From germline, CDR1 is MNHEY and CDR2 SVGEGT. Deletions cut 8 bases from V and 1 base from J, with 8 bases between. The CDR3 sequence: CASQDGNTEAFF. CDR3 nucleotide sequence: TGTGCCAGCCAGGACGGGAACACTGAAGCTTTCTTT.

V is TRBV12-3 or TRBV12-4 and J is TRBJ2-3; D unresolved. The CDR3 loop spans 15 amino acids. Trimming removed 6 bases from V and 9 bases from J, with 22 bases in between. Here the CDR3 reads CASSPFAARRSTQYF. The CDR3 nucleotides read TGTGCCAGCAGCCCCTTTGCAGCCCGCAGATCAACGCAGTATTTT.

V usage is TRBV20-1 and J usage is TRBJ1-1; D gene ambiguous. CDR3 length equals 13 residues. V lost 5 bases and J 5 bases, leaving 15 bases between the germline ends. In germline, CDR1 is DFQATT, CDR2 SNEGSKA (reference sequence). This CDR3 reads CSAGGWQGTEAFF. The CDR3 bases are TGCAGTGCTGGAGGATGGCAAGGAACTGAAGCTTTCTTT.